This T cell receptor (beta chain) was retrieved from a study of identical twins' blood T cells. The CDR3 runs to 13 residues. V was cut by 0 bases and J by 6 bases, with 5 bases left in between. The germline V gene encodes CDR1 SGHVS and CDR2 FNYEAQ. The donors were healthy female monozygous twins, three pairs in total. All three twin pairs grew up together with likely shared infections and vaccines. TCRdb independently ran MiXCR on the 5' RACE reads; one entry per CDR3 protein. The profile shows roughly 340,000 distinct CDR3 sequences, more than 25% of them singletons. General study points: Shared CDR3 clonotype counts between two donors mainly tracked the product of their cloneset sizes, twins included. Each donor's most abundant TCRbeta clonotypes shared more CDR3 sequences with her twin than unrelated donors.

Details on this clonotype: Its antigen is unidentified.

The sequencing input was PBMCs. This receptor was taken from a woman aged 18 to 49 in good health. J is TRBJ2-2 and V is TRBV7-6; D might be TRBD2 (5 bases). The CDR3 loop reads CASSLARAGELFF. The CDR3 DNA reads as TGTGCCAGCAGCTTAGCGCGGGCCGGGGAGCTGTTTTTT.